The sequence of this T cell receptor beta chain was determined in a study of blood T cells in healthy people across ages. Study summary: About one barcoded beta molecule per two T cells was captured by template switching.

Note on this clonotype: Its specificity is unknown.

Study-wide results and limits: The percentage of naive T cells correlated strongly with TCR beta diversity. Observed TCR beta diversity per million T cells went down as age went up. This fall followed a roughly linear course with age. From one million sequenced T cells, diversity estimates were lower bounds.

The use of a sample-barcoded 5' primer and a J-beta primer mix characterized a second PCR of about 7 to 12 cycles. MiXCR was run by TCRdb on the 5' RACE reads, yielding one entry per CDR3 protein. The sample gives over 1,300,000 distinct CDR3 sequences, roughly 60% of which show up once; about 6.7% is in the top ten. What was sequenced was blood. This clonotype was sampled from a man between 18 and 29 years old in good health.

The CDR3 bases are TGTGCCAGCAGTCAGGGACAGCTTATCTACGAGCAGTACTTC. This sequence encodes CASSQGQLIYEQYF. The J gene is TRBJ2-7, the V gene TRBV25-1, with TRBD1 identical over 7 bases. V shed 5 bases, J shed 3 bases, and the junction held 7 bases outside the gene matches. CDR1 and CDR2 (germline): MGHDK, SYGVNS. The CDR3 length is 14 residues.